This TCR beta chain was captured by sequencing in a study of blood T cell repertoires in COVID-19. The V end was cut by 6 bases, the J end by 6 bases, with 19 bases between. The CDR3 length is 15 residues. The germline V gene encodes CDR1 MNHEY and CDR2 SMNVEV (reference sequence). Only in-frame clones appear in the TCRdb table, and some are missing; sequencing was by immunoSEQ multiplex PCR. There are roughly 220,000 clones in the sample; less than 90% occur only once, and roughly 21% lies in the top ten. This TCR derives from a man aged 30 to 39 with active or convalescent COVID-19. Sequencing was carried out using peripheral blood. The V gene is TRBV27, the J gene TRBJ2-3; D is possibly TRBD2 (5 bases). The CDR3 DNA sequence: TGTGCCAGCAGCCCGACTGAGAGGGTAGGGGATACGCAGTATTTT. Its translation: CASSPTERVGDTQYF.